The 9 T cell receptor beta chains reported below all come from one sample, sequenced in a study of human T cells and chemical hapten exposure. Time point: pre-sensitization, week 0. Treatment defined: therapeutic diphenylcyclopropenone sensitization with weekly scalp DPC. TCRdb reanalysed the RACE reads using MiXCR and keeps one entry per CDR3 protein. The profile shows approximately 320,000 distinct CDR3 sequences, around 5.5% of them singletons. The material was whole blood, obtained in connection with sensitization to the hapten diphenylcyclopropenone (DPC). The receptors derive from a woman under 30 with alopecia areata. Some clones in this sample may be carry-over from other donors' samples.

Only a few counts were recorded for this clonotype. J is TRBJ2-3 and V is TRBV27; TRBD2 agrees at 11 bases. V was clipped by 6 bases and J by 3 bases; unmatched bases: 5. The CDR3 consists of 15 residues. CDR1 and CDR2 from the germline V gene are MNHEY and SMNVEV (reference sequence). Here the CDR3 reads CASSETSGITDTQYF. CDR3 in DNA: TGTGCCAGCAGCGAGACTAGCGGGATTACAGATACGCAGTATTTT.

This clonotype was seen ten or more times. V gene TRBV6-2 or TRBV6-3 combines with J gene TRBJ1-1, with 7 bases identical to TRBD1. The CDR3 runs 13 residues. The ends lost 4 bases at V and 8 bases at J; junction bases unmatched: 7. Germline V CDR1 and CDR2: MNHEY, SVGEGT. CDR3 amino acids: CASSSYRGGEAFF. The CDR3 nucleotides read TGTGCCAGCAGTTCTTACAGGGGAGGAGAAGCTTTCTTT.

The CDR3 nucleotides read TGCAGCGTTGAGGGGGCGGTTTCCTACAATGAGCAGTTCTTC. Amino acid sequence: CSVEGAVSYNEQFF. The chain employs TRBV29-1 and TRBJ2-1; D possibly corresponds to TRBD1 (6 bases). Between the trimmed V and J ends, which lost 3 bases and 1 base, there was a span of 10 bases. CDR1 and CDR2 from the germline V gene are SQVTM and ANQGSEA. This CDR3 region has 14 residues.

The table lists this clonotype with a few counts. The CDR3 nucleotides are TGTGCCAGCGCGGGTTCCTCCTACGAGCAGTACTTC. It encodes CASAGSSYEQYF. This chain joins TRBV5-4 and TRBJ2-7; possibly TRBD2 for D (5 bases). V lost 7 bases to trimming and J lost 0 bases, with 8 bases between them. The CDR3 is 12 residues long. Per germline, CDR1 SGHNT and CDR2 YYREEE (reference sequence).

This clonotype was seen only a few times. The CDR3 loop reads CASSLLPRNGAFF. CDR3 DNA: TGTGCCAGCAGCTTACTACCCAGGAATGGGGCTTTCTTT. This rearrangement joins TRBV7-9 to TRBJ1-1; D ambiguous. The V gene lost 2 bases and the J gene lost 11 bases, with 15 bases spanning the gap. The CDR3 spans 13 residues. The germline gives CDR1 SEHNR, CDR2 FQNEAQ (reference sequence).

There are a few counts of this clonotype. V usage is TRBV6-2 or TRBV6-3 and J usage is TRBJ1-2; the match to TRBD1 covers 10 bases. This CDR3 region has 15 residues. V trimming: 6 bases; J trimming: 4 bases; junction bases outside the gene matches: 8. Germline assignment: CDR1 MNHEY and CDR2 SVGEGT. CDR3 residues: CASRPGTGDGYGYTF. In nucleotides, the CDR3 is TGTGCCAGCAGACCCGGGACAGGGGACGGCTATGGCTACACCTTC.

The chain carries TRBV6-5 and TRBJ2-4; 10 positions match TRBD1. CDR1 is MNHEY, CDR2 SVGAGI, per germline. Losses at the gene ends were 2 bases for V and 0 bases for J; bases not matched to a gene: 4. This CDR3 region has 17 residues. CDR3 coding DNA: TGTGCCAGCAGTTACGGGACAGGGGCCCTAGCCAAAAACATTCAGTACTTC. Translating gives CASSYGTGALAKNIQYF.

The V and J genes are TRBV2 and TRBJ2-3; either TRBD1 or TRBD2 may fit D (5 bases each). The length of the CDR3 is 14 residues. V lost 7 bases to trimming and J lost 4 bases, with 15 bases between them. The germline gives CDR1 SNHLY, CDR2 FYNNEI. CDR3 DNA sequence: TGTGCCAGCAAGCCGGGACGGCGGGCAGATACGCAGTATTTT. It specifies CASKPGRRADTQYF.

This clonotype was detected a few times. The J gene is TRBJ2-3, the V gene TRBV5-1; D may be TRBD1 (5 bases). Deletions cut 2 bases from V and 2 bases from J, with 12 bases between. The CDR3 runs to 15 residues. The germline gives CDR1 SGHRS, CDR2 YFSETQ. CDR3 nucleotide sequence: TGCGCCAGCAGCTTCGGCAGGGCCCTCACAGATACGCAGTATTTT. This translates into CASSFGRALTDTQYF.